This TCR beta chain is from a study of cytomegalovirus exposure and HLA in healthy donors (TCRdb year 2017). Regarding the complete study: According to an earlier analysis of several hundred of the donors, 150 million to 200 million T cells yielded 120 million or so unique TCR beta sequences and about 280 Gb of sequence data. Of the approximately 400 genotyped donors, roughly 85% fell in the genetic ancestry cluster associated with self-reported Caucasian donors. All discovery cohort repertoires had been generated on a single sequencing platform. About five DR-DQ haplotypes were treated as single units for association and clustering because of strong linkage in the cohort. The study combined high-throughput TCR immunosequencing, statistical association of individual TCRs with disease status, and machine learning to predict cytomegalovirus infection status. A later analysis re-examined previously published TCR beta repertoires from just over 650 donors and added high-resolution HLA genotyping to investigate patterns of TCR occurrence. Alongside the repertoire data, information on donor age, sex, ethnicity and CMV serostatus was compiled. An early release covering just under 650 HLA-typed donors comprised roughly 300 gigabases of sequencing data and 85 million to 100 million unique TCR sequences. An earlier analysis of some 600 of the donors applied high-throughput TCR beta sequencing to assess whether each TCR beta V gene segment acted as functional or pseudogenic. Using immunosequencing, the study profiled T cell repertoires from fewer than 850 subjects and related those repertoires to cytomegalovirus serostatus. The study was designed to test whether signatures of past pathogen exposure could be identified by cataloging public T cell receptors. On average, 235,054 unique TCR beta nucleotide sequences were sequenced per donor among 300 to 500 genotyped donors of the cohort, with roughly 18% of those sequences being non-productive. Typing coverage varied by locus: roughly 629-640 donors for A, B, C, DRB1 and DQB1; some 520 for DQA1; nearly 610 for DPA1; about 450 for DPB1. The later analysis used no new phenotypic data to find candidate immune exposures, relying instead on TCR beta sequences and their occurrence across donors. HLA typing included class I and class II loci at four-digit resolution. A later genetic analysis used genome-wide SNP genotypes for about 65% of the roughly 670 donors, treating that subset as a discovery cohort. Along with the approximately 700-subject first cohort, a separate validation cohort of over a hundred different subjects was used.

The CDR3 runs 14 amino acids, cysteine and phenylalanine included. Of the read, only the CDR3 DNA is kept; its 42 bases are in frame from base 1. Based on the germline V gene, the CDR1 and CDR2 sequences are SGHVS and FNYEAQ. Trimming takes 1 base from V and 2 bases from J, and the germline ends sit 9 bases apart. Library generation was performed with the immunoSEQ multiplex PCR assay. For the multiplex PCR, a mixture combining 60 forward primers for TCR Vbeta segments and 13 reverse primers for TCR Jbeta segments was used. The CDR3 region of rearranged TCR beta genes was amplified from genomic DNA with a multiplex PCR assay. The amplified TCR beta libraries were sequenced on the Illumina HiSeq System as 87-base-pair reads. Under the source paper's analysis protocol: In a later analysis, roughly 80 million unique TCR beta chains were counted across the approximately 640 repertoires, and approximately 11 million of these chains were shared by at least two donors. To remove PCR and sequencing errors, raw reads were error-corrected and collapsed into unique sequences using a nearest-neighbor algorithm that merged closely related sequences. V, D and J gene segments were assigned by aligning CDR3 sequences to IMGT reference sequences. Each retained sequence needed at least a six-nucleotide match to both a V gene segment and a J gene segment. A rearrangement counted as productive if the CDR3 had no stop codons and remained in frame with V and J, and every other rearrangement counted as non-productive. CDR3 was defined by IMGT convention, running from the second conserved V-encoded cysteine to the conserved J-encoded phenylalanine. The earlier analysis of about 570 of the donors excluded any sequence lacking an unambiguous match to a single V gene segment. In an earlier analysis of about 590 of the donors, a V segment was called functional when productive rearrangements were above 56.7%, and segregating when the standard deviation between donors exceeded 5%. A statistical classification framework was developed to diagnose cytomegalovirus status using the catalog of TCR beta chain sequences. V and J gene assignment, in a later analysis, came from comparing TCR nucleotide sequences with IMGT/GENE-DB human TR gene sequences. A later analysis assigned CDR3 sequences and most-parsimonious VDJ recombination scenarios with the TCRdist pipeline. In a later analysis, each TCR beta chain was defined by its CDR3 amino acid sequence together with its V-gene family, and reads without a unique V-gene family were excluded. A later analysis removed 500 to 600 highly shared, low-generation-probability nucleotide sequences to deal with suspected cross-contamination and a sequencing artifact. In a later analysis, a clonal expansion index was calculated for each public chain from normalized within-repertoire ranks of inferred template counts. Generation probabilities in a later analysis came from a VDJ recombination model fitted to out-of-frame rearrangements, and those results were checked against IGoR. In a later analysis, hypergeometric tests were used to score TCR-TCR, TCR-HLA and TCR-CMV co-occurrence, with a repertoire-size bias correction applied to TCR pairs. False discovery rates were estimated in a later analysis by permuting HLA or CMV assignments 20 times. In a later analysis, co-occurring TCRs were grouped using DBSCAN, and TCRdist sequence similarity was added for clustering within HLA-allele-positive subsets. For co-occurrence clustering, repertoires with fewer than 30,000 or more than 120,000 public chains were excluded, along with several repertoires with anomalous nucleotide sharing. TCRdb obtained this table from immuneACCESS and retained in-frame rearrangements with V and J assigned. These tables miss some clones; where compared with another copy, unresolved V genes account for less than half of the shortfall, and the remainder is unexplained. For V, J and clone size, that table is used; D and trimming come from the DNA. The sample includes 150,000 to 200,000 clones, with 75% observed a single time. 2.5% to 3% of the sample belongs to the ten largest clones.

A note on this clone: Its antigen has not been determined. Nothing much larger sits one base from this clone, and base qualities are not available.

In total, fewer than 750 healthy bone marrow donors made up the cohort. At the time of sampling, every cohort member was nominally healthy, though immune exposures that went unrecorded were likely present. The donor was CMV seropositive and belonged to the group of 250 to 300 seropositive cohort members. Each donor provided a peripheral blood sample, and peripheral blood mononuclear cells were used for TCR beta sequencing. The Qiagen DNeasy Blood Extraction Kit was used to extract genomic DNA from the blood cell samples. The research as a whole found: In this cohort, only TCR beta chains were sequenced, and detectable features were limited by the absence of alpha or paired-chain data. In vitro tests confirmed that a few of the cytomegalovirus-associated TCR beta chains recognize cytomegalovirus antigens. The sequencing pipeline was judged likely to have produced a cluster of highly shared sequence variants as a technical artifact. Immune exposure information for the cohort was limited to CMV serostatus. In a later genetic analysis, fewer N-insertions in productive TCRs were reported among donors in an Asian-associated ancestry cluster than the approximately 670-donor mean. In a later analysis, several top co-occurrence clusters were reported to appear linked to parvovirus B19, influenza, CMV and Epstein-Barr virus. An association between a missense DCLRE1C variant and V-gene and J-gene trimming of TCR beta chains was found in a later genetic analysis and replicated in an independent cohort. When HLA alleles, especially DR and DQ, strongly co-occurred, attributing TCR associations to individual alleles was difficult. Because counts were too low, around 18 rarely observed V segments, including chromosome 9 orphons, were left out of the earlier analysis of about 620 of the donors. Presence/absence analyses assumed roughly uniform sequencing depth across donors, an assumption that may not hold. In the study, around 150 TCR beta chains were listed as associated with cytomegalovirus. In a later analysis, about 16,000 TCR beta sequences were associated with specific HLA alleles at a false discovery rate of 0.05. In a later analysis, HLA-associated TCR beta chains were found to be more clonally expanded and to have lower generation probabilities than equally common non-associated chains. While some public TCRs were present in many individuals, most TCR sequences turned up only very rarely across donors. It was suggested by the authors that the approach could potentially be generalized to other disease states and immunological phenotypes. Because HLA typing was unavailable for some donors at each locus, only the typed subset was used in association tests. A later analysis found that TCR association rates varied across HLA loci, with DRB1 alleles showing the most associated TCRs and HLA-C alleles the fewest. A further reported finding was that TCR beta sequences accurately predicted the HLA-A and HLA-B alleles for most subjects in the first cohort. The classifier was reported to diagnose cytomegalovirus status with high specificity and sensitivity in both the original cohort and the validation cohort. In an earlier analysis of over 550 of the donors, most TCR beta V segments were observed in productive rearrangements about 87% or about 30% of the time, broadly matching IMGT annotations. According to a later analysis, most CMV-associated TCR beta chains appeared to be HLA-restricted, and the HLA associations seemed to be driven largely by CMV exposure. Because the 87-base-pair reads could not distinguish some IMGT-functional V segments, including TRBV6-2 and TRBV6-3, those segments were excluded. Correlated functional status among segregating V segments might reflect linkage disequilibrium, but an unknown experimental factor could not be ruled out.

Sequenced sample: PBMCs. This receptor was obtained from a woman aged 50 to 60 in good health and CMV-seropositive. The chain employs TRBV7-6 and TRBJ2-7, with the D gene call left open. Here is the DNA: TGTGCCAGCAGCTTAGAGTATAGTACCTACGAGCAGTACTTC. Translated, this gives CASSLEYSTYEQYF.